A selection of T cell receptor beta chains follows, all from one sample in a study of OX40 agonist ivuxolimab in advanced cancers. Using immunoSEQ multiplex PCR, the repertoire was profiled, and TCRdb retains in-frame clones only, with some absent. The sample lists around 66,000 clones; about 85% were seen once. Sample: CD4+ or CD8+ T cells sorted from blood, taken in a trial of the OX40 agonist ivuxolimab. These receptors were obtained from an adult with an advanced solid tumor such as melanoma, head and neck, liver or kidney cancer. CDR3s leave out the opening cysteine and the closing phenylalanine or tryptophan. D genes are given only for firm matches.

j_gene | d_gene | v_gene | CDR3aa
TRBJ2-7 | TRBD1 | TRBV9 | ASSERLQGAEQY
TRBJ1-2 | - | TRBV30 | AWTKGVGYT
TRBJ2-7 | - | TRBV7-6 | ASSAVGGASGGSYEQY
TRBJ1-5 | TRBD1 | TRBV5-5 | ASSPNGQVYWPQH
TRBJ2-1 | TRBD2 | TRBV6-4 | ASSDSITSGRANEQF
TRBJ2-2 | - | TRBV29-1 | SVHYHLGGELF
TRBJ2-6 | TRBD2 | TRBV13 | ASSVGTTKNVLT
TRBJ1-1 | - | TRBV10-3 | AISGVGALSGAF
TRBJ1-5 | - | TRBV27 | ASGRLQPQH
TRBJ2-5 | - | TRBV28 | ASSLGGLQETQY
TRBJ2-7 | TRBD2 | TRBV30 | AWSRGGGSYEQY
TRBJ1-5 | - | TRBV6-5 | ASSRSGTVSPQH
TRBJ2-3 | TRBD2 | TRBV4-1 | ASSQESSSGGGTQY
TRBJ2-1 | TRBD2 | TRBV5-1 | ASSSGLAGGIEQF
TRBJ1-1 | TRBD1 | TRBV7-2 | ASSSDRWNTEAF
TRBJ2-7 | - | TRBV13 | ASSSLRLDSPSYEQY
TRBJ1-5 | - | TRBV6-5 | ASSYSSRNQPQH
TRBJ1-6 | - | TRBV5-1 | ASSLGRSGDNSPLH
TRBJ2-1 | TRBD1 | TRBV7-2 | ASSLGQANNEQF
TRBJ2-1 | - | TRBV2 | ASKTVIGDEQF
TRBJ2-5 | TRBD2 | TRBV10-3 | AISDIAGGQETQY
TRBJ1-5 | - | TRBV28 | ASSSNSRGSNQPQH
TRBJ2-4 | TRBD1 | TRBV28 | ASNPQGFKVDIQY
- | TRBD1 | TRBV28 | ASIRQGLGEQY
TRBJ2-6 | TRBD1 | TRBV4-2 | ASSDRDRGSGANVLT
TRBJ1-5 | - | TRBV19 | ASTHRWQASNQPQH
TRBJ1-5 | - | TRBV6-1 | ASSEPDQPQH
TRBJ2-3 | - | TRBV7-8 | ASSLATSTDTQY
TRBJ2-1 | TRBD2 | TRBV10-2 | ASSAGLAVNEQF
TRBJ2-1 | TRBD2 | TRBV5-1 | ASSLGTGLAGNEQF
TRBJ1-2 | - | TRBV7-2 | ASSLGGVAGYT
TRBJ1-5 | - | TRBV6-5 | ASRLGGSNQPQH